This TCR beta chain was captured in a study of shared clonotypes between healthy human individuals. Overall study results and limits: Sampling used blood alone; tissue repertoires probably differ. There were few donors, and this limited the genetic and exposure-history diversity represented.

V was trimmed by 4 bases and J by 0 bases, leaving 5 bases between them. The CDR3 totals 13 residues. Per germline, CDR1 MNHEY and CDR2 SMNVEV (reference sequence). TCRdb's copy holds only in-frame clones and misses some; the assay was immunoSEQ multiplex PCR. Of approximately 470,000 clones in the sample, 70% to 85% are singletons; the top ten hold more than 10%. In regard to this clone: Its antigen is as yet unknown.

Input material: PBMCs. The chain combines TRBV27 with TRBJ2-3; D is unresolved. The sequence came from a woman aged 40 to 50 in good health. Some clones in this sample may be carry-over from other donors' samples. CDR3 region: CASSSPSTDTQYF. The CDR3 DNA sequence: TGTGCCAGCAGTTCCCCTAGCACAGATACGCAGTATTTT.